The T cell receptor beta chain under discussion was sequenced for a study of blood T cell repertoires in COVID-19. Turning to the study itself: The United States, Italy and Spain were the sources of the acute and convalescent COVID-19 samples.

This CDR3 is 15 amino acids long. Between the trimmed V and J ends, which lost 2 bases and 5 bases, there was a span of 13 bases. Looked up from germline, CDR1 is LNHDA and CDR2 is SQIVND (reference sequence). This clone turned up a few times. Profiling relied on immunoSEQ multiplex PCR, and the TCRdb table lists in-frame clones only, not all of them. The sample has 45,000 to 60,000 clones, more than 75% seen once. The sequence was collected from a human donor with active COVID-19. The donor label of this sample is uncertain. The V and J genes are TRBV19 and TRBJ1-5; no definite D call. The sample was peripheral blood. This chain's CDR3 is CASSIRGHTYQPQHF. CDR3 in DNA: TGTGCCAGTAGTATAAGAGGCCACACATATCAGCCCCAGCATTTT.